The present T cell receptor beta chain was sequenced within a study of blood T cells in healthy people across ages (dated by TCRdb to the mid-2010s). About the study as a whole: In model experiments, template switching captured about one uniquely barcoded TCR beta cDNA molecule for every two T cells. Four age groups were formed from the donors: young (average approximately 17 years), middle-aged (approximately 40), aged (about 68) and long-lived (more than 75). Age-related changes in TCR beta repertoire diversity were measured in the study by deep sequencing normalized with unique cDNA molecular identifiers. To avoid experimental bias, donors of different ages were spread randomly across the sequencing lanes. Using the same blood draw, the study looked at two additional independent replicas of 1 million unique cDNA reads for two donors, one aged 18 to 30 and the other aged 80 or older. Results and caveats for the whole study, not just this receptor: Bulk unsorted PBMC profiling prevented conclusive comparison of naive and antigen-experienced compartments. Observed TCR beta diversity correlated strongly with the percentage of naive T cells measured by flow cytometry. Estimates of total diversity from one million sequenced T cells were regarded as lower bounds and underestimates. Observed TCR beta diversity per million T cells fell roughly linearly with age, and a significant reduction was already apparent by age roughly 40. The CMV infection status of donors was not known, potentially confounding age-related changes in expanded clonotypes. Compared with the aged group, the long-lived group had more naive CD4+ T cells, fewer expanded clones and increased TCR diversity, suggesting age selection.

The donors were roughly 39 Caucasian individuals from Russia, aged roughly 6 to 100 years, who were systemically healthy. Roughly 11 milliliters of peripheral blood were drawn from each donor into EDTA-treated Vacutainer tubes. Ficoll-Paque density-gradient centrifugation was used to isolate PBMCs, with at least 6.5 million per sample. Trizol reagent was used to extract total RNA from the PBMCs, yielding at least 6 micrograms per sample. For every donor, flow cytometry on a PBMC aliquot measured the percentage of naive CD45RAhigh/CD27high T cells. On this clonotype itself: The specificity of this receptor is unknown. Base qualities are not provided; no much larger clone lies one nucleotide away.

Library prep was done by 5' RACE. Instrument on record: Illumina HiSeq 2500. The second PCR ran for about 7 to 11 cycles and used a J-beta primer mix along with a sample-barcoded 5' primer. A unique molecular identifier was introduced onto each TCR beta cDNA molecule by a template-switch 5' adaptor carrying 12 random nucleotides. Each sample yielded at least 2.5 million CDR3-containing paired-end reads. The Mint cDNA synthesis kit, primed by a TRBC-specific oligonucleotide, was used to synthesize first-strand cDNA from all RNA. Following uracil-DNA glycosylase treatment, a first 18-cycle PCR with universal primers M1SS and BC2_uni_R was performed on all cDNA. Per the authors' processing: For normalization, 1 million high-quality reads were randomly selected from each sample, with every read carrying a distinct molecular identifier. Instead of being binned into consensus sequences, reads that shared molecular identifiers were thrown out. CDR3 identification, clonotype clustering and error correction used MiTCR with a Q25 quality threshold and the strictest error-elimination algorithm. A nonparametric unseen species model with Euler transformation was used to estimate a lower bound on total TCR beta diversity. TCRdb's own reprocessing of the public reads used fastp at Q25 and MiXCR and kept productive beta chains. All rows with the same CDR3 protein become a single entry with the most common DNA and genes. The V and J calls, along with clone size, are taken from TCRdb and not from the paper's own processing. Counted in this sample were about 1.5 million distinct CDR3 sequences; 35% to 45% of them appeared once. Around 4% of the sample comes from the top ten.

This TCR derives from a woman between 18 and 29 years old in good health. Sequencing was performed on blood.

The nucleotide sequence is given as TGTGCCTGGTTAGGGGTTAACTACGAGCAGTACTTC. Its protein reads: CAWLGVNYEQYF. The rearrangement joined TRBV30 to TRBJ2-4, with a tentative D gene TRBD1 over 5 matching bases. The tail of the sequence fits TRBJ2-7 better, so the J call may be wrong. From a lookup of the germline V gene (reference sequence), CDR1 and CDR2 are GTSNPN and SVGIG. Counted from cysteine to phenylalanine, this CDR3 has 12 amino acids. Here the CDR3 DNA is all that survives: 36 bases in frame from base 1.